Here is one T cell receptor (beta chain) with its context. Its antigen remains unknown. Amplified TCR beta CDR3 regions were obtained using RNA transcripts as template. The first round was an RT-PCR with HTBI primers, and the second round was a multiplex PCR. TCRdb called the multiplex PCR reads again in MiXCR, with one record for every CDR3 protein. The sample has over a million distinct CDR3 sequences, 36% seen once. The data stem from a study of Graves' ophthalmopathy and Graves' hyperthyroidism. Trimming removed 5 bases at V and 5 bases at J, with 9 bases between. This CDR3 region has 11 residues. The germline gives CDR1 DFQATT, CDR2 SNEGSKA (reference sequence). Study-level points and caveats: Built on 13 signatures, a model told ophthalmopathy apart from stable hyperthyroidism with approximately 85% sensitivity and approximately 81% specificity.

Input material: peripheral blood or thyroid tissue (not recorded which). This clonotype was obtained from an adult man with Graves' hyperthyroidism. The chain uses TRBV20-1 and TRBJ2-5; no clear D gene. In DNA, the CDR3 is TGCAGTGCTGGGCAGAGGGAGACCCAGTACTTC. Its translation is CSAGQRETQYF.